Presented here are 28 T cell receptor beta chains from one specimen sequenced in a study of blood T cell repertoires in COVID-19. Measured with immunoSEQ multiplex PCR; TCRdb has only the in-frame clones, and not every one. The table shows some 380,000 clones, with over 75% occurring only once. The sample taken for sequencing was PBMCs or T cells enriched from blood (not recorded which). These receptors all stem from a man aged 25 to 45 who had recovered from COVID-19.

This clone was counted once. The chain recombines TRBV4-1 with TRBJ1-4, with 10 positions matching TRBD1. Trimming cost V 3 bases and J 7 bases; bases outside gene matches: 5. The CDR3 has 15 amino acids. The germline gives CDR1 MGHRA, CDR2 YSYEKL. CDR3 loop: CASSQAGTGVEKLFF. The DNA of the CDR3 is TGCGCCAGCAGCCAGGCCGGGACAGGGGTTGAAAAACTGTTTTTT.

The chain carries TRBV7-9 and TRBJ2-3; 10 bases are shared with TRBD2. With 2 bases clipped from V and 2 bases from J, the junction kept 10 bases outside the gene matches. There are 18 residues in the CDR3. The germline V gene has CDR1 SEHNR and CDR2 FQNEAQ (reference sequence). The CDR3 loop reads CASSLSAVAGGTTDTQYF. The CDR3 region has the DNA TGTGCCAGCAGCTTAAGCGCGGTAGCGGGGGGCACCACAGATACGCAGTATTTT.

This chain links TRBV19 with TRBJ1-4; possible D gene TRBD1, 5 bases. Trimming cost V 7 bases and J 3 bases, with 12 bases left between them. Germline loops: CDR1 LNHDA, CDR2 SQIVND (reference sequence). The CDR3 runs to 14 residues. CDR3 DNA: TGTGCCAGTACCGAACAGGTAGCTAATGAAAAACTGTTTTTT. Translated: CASTEQVANEKLFF.

This chain joins TRBV19 and TRBJ1-4, with 10 positions matching TRBD1. J lost 7 bases, V lost 6 bases, and 5 bases had no gene match. Germline V gives CDR1 LNHDA, CDR2 SQIVND (reference sequence). The CDR3 is 14 amino acids. The CDR3 region has the DNA TGTGCCAGTAGGACAGGGGGCGGCGGTGAAAAACTGTTTTTT. Its protein product is CASRTGGGGEKLFF.

This clone turned up a few times. The chain couples TRBV11-2 to TRBJ2-1; the D gene is possibly TRBD2 (7 bases). Germline lookup yields CDR1 SGHAT and CDR2 FQNNGV. Trimming stripped 4 bases from V and 8 bases from J, with 24 bases between. This CDR3 has 17 residues. CDR3 in amino acids: CASSSTPGGRATDEQFF. Here the CDR3 DNA reads TGTGCCAGCAGCTCAACCCCGGGGGGCCGCGCTACCGATGAGCAGTTCTTC.

V and J are TRBV10-3 and TRBJ2-1, with 8 nucleotides matching TRBD1. Germline trimming cut 5 bases from V and 1 base from J; bases unmatched to any gene: 7. Per the germline V gene, CDR1 is ENHRY and CDR2 is SYGVKD. CDR3 size: 16 residues. CDR3 sequence: CAISSRTGGSYNEQFF. DNA of the CDR3: TGTGCCATCAGTTCCCGTACAGGGGGATCCTACAATGAGCAGTTCTTC.

A single count supports this clone. J is TRBJ2-3 and V is TRBV7-9; a possible D gene is TRBD2 (7 bases). V dropped 6 bases and J dropped 1 base, with 17 bases sitting between them. CDR1 and CDR2 from the germline V gene are SEHNR and FQNEAQ (reference sequence). CDR3 size: 16 residues. The CDR3 protein is CASRSGTGGGTDTQYF. Written as DNA, the CDR3 is TGTGCCAGCAGATCGGGGACGGGGGGCGGCACAGATACGCAGTATTTT.

This rearrangement joins TRBV5-4 to TRBJ1-4, with 8 bases that match TRBD1. This CDR3 is built from 15 residues. V lost 4 bases to trimming and J lost 5 bases; unmatched junction nucleotides: 7. CDR1 is SGHNT and CDR2 is YYREEE in the germline V gene (reference sequence). The chain's CDR3 is CASSVGQGGNEKLFF. The CDR3 nucleotides read TGTGCCAGCAGCGTCGGACAGGGCGGGAATGAAAAACTGTTTTTT.

This chain connects TRBV13 to TRBJ1-1, with 7 bases identical to TRBD1. The CDR3 spans 14 residues. CDR1 is PRHDT, CDR2 FYEKMQ, per germline (reference sequence). Unmatched junction bases numbered 7, after V lost 7 bases and J lost 2 bases. In DNA form, the CDR3 reads TGTGCCAGCACCCTGGCAGGGGGAAACACTGAAGCTTTCTTT. This sequence encodes CASTLAGGNTEAFF.

The chain has TRBV14 and TRBJ2-1; TRBD2 matches 15 bases. This CDR3 is built from 17 residues. Looked up from germline, CDR1 is SGHDN and CDR2 is FVKESK. V lost 5 bases, J lost 9 bases, and 11 bases stayed unmatched. For the CDR3, the DNA is TGTGCCAGCAGCGCCTCGGGACTAGCGGGGGGTGGCGGTGAGCAGTTCTTC. Translating gives CASSASGLAGGGGEQFF.

This sequence joins TRBV25-1 and TRBJ2-7, with D possibly being TRBD2 (6 bases). Germline-derived CDR1 and CDR2 are MGHDK and SYGVNS. There are 14 residues in the CDR3. Trimming removed 6 bases from V and 2 bases from J, with 14 bases in between. The CDR3 DNA reads as TGTGCCAGCAGGACTAGTACGGGCACCTACGAGCAGTACTTC. Its protein is CASRTSTGTYEQYF.

This chain joins TRBV9 and TRBJ1-2; no firm D call. The V gene lost 3 bases and the J gene lost 0 bases, with 9 bases spanning the gap. The CDR3 length is 14 residues. CDR1 is SGDLS and CDR2 is YYNGEE in the germline V gene. The CDR3 sequence is CASSGGVANYGYTF. In DNA, the CDR3 is TGTGCCAGCAGCGGAGGAGTCGCTAACTATGGCTACACCTTC.

This sequence joins TRBV20-1 and TRBJ1-5, with TRBD1 matching over 8 bases. The germline V gene has CDR1 DFQATT and CDR2 SNEGSKA (reference sequence). The CDR3 has 15 amino acids. The V segment lost 3 bases and the J segment 4 bases; nucleotides outside the gene matches: 8. CDR3 sequence (DNA): TGCAGTGCTAGTGTCCGGACAGGGTTTAATCAGCCCCAGCATTTT. Its translation: CSASVRTGFNQPQHF.

The chain combines TRBV9 with TRBJ1-6; D gene uncertain. V was clipped by 0 bases and J by 0 bases, with 7 bases between them. Per the germline V gene, CDR1 is SGDLS and CDR2 is YYNGEE. The CDR3 has 16 residues. CDR3 protein: CASSVDLSSYNSPLHF. CDR3 in DNA: TGTGCCAGCAGCGTAGATCTTAGCTCCTATAATTCACCCCTCCACTTT.

The chain couples TRBV15 to TRBJ1-3; D ambiguous. The CDR3 sequence is 15 residues long. Germline CDR1 reads LNHNV; CDR2 reads YYDKDF (reference sequence). Trimming took 3 bases from V and 4 from J, leaving 13 bases between them. The CDR3 here is CATSSSRLTGNTIYF. CDR3 in DNA: TGTGCCACCAGCAGTTCGAGGCTAACCGGAAACACCATATATTTT.

The chain employs TRBV10-3 and TRBJ2-3; D might be TRBD2 (7 bases). Trimming took off 0 bases at V and 6 bases at J, with 13 bases between the two ends. Germline values: CDR1 ENHRY, CDR2 SYGVKD. This CDR3 has 15 amino acids. The CDR3 sequence: CAISESRGGGDTQYF. CDR3 DNA: TGTGCCATCAGTGAGTCGAGGGGGGGCGGTGATACGCAGTATTTT.

The CDR3 bases are TGTGCCAGCAGTGAAGGTTTAAATAATTCACCCCTCCACTTT. Translating it yields CASSEGLNNSPLHF. This chain joins TRBV2 and TRBJ1-6; D gene unclear. V lost 1 base and J 5 bases, leaving 6 bases between the germline ends. The CDR3 runs 14 residues. Germline V gene sequence: CDR1 SNHLY, CDR2 FYNNEI. Complete variable domain (other parts from reference TRBV2 and TRBJ1-6): EPEVTQTPSHQVTQMGQEVILRCVPISNHLYFYWYRQILGQKVEFLVSFYNNEISEKSEIFDDQFSVERPDGSNFTLKIRSTKLEDSAMYFCASSEGLNNSPLHFGNGTRLTVT.

The CDR3 coding sequence is TGTGCAAGTCGCCCGTGGGACGGCGCGGGGTATGGCTACACCTTC. This codes for CASRPWDGAGYGYTF. The J gene is TRBJ1-2, the V gene TRBV12-2. TRBV12-2 is reported as a pseudogene. This CDR3 spans 15 amino acids.

The rearrangement uses TRBV30 and TRBJ1-1; 7 positions agree with TRBD1. The CDR3 spans 17 residues. CDR1 and CDR2 (germline): GTSNPN, SVGIG (reference sequence). V lost 2 bases, J lost 0 bases, and 12 bases stayed unmatched. CDR3 DNA sequence: TGTGCCTGGAGTCCGGGCAGGGGGAGATACATGAACACTGAAGCTTTCTTT. This gives the protein CAWSPGRGRYMNTEAFF.

This chain joins TRBV3-1 (or the pseudogene TRBV3-2) and TRBJ2-6; TRBD1 matches at 9 bases. The CDR3 covers 17 residues. V trimming: 2 bases; J trimming: 1 base; junction bases outside the gene matches: 3. Germline CDR1 is LGHDT and CDR2 is YNNKEL (reference sequence). The CDR3 loop is CASSQLDRGSGANVLTF. For the CDR3, the DNA is TGTGCCAGCAGCCAACTGGACAGGGGATCTGGGGCCAACGTCCTGACTTTC.

This rearrangement joins TRBV9 to TRBJ1-2; tentatively, D is TRBD1 (5 bases). V gave up 7 bases and J gave up 5 bases, with 12 bases separating them. Per germline, CDR1 SGDLS and CDR2 YYNGEE. The CDR3 is 12 residues long. The CDR3 DNA sequence: TGTGCCAGCCATTCAGGGCTTTATGGCTACACCTTC. Protein: CASHSGLYGYTF.

The J gene is TRBJ1-2, the V gene TRBV9; D perhaps matches TRBD1 (6 bases). This CDR3 has 15 amino acids. Deletions cut 0 bases from V and 4 bases from J, with 13 bases between. Germline-derived CDR1 and CDR2 are SGDLS and YYNGEE. CDR3 protein: CASSVEAGQLYGYTF. The CDR3 bases are TGTGCCAGCAGCGTAGAAGCCGGACAGCTCTATGGCTACACCTTC.

This clone was observed a single time. J is TRBJ2-1 and V is TRBV2, with 9 bases aligning to TRBD2. The CDR3 loop spans 14 amino acids. Trimming at V came to 11 bases and at J to 7 bases, leaving 12 bases not matched to a gene. Per the germline V gene, CDR1 is SNHLY and CDR2 is FYNNEI. This chain's CDR3 is CAPVRTSVINEQFF. For the CDR3, the DNA is TGTGCCCCCGTCCGGACTAGCGTTATTAATGAGCAGTTCTTC.

This clone was seen a single time. V and J are TRBV5-6 and TRBJ1-6; 7 nucleotides agree with TRBD1. Unmatched junction bases numbered 3, after V lost 6 bases and J lost 0 bases. Germline CDR1 reads SGHDT; CDR2 reads YYEEEE. The CDR3 spans 15 residues. The CDR3 bases are TGTGCCAGCAACCGACAGGGCTCCTATAATTCACCCCTCCACTTT. This translates into CASNRQGSYNSPLHF.

This clone has just a few counts. The CDR3 is CASSSPDRASYEQYF. In DNA, the CDR3 is TGTGCCAGCAGTTCTCCGGACAGGGCTTCCTACGAGCAGTACTTC. The V call is TRBV27, the J call TRBJ2-7, with 8 bases matching TRBD1. The V segment lost 4 bases and the J segment 1 base; nucleotides outside the gene matches: 6. This CDR3 contains 15 residues. Germline CDR1 and CDR2: MNHEY and SMNVEV (reference sequence).

This clone came up once. The chain employs TRBV7-9 and TRBJ1-2, with 7 bases fitting TRBD1. The CDR3 is 14 residues long. V gave up 5 bases and J gave up 6 bases; unmatched junction bases: 9. The germline V gene encodes CDR1 SEHNR and CDR2 FQNEAQ (reference sequence). CDR3 sequence reads: CASSVPDRENGYTF. The DNA for the CDR3 is TGTGCCAGCAGCGTCCCCGACAGGGAAAATGGCTACACCTTC.

On this clone itself: The same CDR3 arises from other DNA sequences in this sample as well. The chain joins TRBV19 to TRBJ2-2, with no clear D. Looked up from germline, CDR1 is LNHDA and CDR2 is SQIVND (reference sequence). The CDR3 is 12 amino acids. The V gene lost 3 bases and the J gene lost 6 bases, with 5 bases spanning the gap. CDR3 sequence: CASSIQAGELFF. As DNA, the CDR3 is TGTGCCAGTAGTATCCAGGCCGGGGAGCTGTTTTTT.

The chain combines TRBV5-4 with TRBJ2-7; D is possibly TRBD1 (6 bases). This CDR3 has 15 residues. In germline, CDR1 is SGHNT, CDR2 YYREEE (reference sequence). Trimming left V 5 bases short and J 6 bases short, with 21 bases between. Written as DNA, the CDR3 is TGTGCCAGCAGTCCAGGACAGACGACCGCTGGCGAGCAGTACTTC. Translating it yields CASSPGQTTAGEQYF.